This T cell receptor beta chain emerged from a study of blood T cells in healthy people across ages. Using a J-beta primer mix together with a sample-barcoded 5' primer, a second PCR was run for roughly 7 to 11 cycles. A single record per CDR3 protein comes from TCRdb applying MiXCR to the 5' RACE reads. The repertoire holds more than 1.4 million distinct CDR3 sequences, with around 42% as singletons. Donation came from healthy Caucasian individuals in Russia who were aged roughly 6 to 95. V was shortened by 4 bases and J by 0 bases, with 9 bases between the two germline ends. The CDR3 is 13 residues long. The germline V gene encodes CDR1 SQVTM and CDR2 ANQGSEA.

The receptor was isolated from a woman younger than 30 in good health. The source material was blood. This chain joins TRBV29-1 and TRBJ1-2, with D uncertain. The CDR3 loop is CSVAEGANYGYTF. The CDR3, as DNA: TGCAGCGTTGCAGAGGGAGCTAACTATGGCTACACCTTC.